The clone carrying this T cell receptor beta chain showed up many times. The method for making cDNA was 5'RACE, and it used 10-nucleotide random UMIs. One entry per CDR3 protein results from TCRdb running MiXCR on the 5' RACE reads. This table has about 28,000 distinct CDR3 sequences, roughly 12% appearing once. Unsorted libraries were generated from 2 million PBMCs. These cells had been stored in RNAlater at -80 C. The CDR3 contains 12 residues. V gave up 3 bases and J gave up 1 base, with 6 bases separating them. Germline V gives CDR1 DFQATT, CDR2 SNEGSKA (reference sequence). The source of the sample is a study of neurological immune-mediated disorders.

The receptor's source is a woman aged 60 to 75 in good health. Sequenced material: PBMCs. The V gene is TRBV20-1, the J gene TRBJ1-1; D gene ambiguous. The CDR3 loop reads CSARVGNTEAFF. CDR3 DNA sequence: TGCAGTGCTAGGGTAGGGAACACTGAAGCTTTCTTT.